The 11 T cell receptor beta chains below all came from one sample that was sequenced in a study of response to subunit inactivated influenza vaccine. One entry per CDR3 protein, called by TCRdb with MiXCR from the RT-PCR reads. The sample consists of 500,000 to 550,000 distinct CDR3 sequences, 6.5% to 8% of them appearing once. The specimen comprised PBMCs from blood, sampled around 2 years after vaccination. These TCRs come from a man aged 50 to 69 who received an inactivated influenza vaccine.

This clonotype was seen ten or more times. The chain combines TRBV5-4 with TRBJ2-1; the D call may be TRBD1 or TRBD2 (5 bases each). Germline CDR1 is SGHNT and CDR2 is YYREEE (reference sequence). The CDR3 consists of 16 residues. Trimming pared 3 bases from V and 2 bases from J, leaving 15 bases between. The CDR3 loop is CASSYRGRRTYNEQFF. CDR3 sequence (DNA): TGTGCCAGCAGCTACCGGGGCCGGAGGACCTACAATGAGCAGTTCTTC.

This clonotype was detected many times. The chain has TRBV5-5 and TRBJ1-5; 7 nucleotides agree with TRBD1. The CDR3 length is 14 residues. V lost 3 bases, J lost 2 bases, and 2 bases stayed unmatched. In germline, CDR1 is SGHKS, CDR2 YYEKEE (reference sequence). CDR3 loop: CASSWGTGNQPQHF. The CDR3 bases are TGTGCCAGCAGCTGGGGGACAGGCAATCAGCCCCAGCATTTT.

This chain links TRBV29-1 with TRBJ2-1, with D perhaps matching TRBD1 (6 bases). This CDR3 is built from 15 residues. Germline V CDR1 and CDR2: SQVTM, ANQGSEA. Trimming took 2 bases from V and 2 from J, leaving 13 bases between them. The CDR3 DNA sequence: TGCAGCGTTGAAAAACCAGGGGTCGCCTACAATGAGCAGTTCTTC. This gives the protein CSVEKPGVAYNEQFF.

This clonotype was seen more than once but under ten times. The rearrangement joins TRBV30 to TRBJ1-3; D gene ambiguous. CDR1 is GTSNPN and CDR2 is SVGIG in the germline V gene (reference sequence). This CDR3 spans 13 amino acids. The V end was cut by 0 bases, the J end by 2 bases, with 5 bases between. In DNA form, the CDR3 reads TGTGCCTGGAGTGTAACAGCTGGAAACACCATATATTTT. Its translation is CAWSVTAGNTIYF.

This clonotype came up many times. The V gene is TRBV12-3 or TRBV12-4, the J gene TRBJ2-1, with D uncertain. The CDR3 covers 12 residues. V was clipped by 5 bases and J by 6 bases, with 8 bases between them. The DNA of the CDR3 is TGTGCCAGCAGTCAAAACGGCAATGAGCAGTTCTTC. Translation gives CASSQNGNEQFF.

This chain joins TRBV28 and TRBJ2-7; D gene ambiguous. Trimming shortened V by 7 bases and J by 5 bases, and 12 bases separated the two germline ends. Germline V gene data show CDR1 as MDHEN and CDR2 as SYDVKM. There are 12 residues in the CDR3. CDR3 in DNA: TGTGCCAGCAAGGGTTTTTCGGACGAGCAGTACTTC. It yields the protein CASKGFSDEQYF. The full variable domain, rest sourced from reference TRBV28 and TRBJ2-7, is DVKVTQSSRYLVKRTGEKVFLECVQDMDHENMFWYRQDPGLGLRLIYFSYDVKMKEKGDIPEGYSVSREKKERFSLILESASTNQTSMYLCASKGFSDEQYFGPGTRLTVT.

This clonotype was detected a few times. The CDR3 region is CASSYSGERSETQYF. Here the CDR3 DNA reads TGCGCCAGCAGCTACTCGGGGGAGAGGAGTGAGACCCAGTACTTC. The gene calls are TRBV5-1 and TRBJ2-5, with a tentative D call TRBD2 (6 bases). The CDR3 totals 15 residues. The germline V gene has CDR1 SGHRS and CDR2 YFSETQ. Trimming took 3 bases from V and 5 from J, leaving 17 bases between them.

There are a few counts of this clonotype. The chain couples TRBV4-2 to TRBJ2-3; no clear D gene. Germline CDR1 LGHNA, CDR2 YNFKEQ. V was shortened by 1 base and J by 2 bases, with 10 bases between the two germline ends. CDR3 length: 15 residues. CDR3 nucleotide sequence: TGTGCCAGCAGCCAAGCTAGACTCCCCACAGATACGCAGTATTTT. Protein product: CASSQARLPTDTQYF.

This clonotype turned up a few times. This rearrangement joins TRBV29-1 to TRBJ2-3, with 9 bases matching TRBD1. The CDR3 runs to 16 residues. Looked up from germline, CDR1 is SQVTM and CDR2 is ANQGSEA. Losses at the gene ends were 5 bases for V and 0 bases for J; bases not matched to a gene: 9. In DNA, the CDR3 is TGCAGCGTTTCGAAACGACAGGGGGATAGCACAGATACGCAGTATTTT. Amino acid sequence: CSVSKRQGDSTDTQYF.

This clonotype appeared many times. CDR3 loop: CASSPSRVAEAFF. The DNA for the CDR3 is TGTGCCAGCAGCCCCTCCAGAGTGGCTGAAGCTTTCTTT. The chain joins TRBV3-1 to TRBJ1-1; D is uncertain. The CDR3 runs to 13 residues. Between the trimmed V and J ends, which lost 4 bases and 6 bases, there was a span of 12 bases. CDR1 LGHDT and CDR2 YNNKEL come from the germline V gene (reference sequence).

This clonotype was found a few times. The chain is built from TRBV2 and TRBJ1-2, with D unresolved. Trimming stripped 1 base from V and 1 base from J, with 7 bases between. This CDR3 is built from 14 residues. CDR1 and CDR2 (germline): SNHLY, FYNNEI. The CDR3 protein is CASSEDGLNYGYTF. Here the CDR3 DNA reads TGTGCCAGCAGTGAAGACGGCCTTAACTATGGCTACACCTTC.